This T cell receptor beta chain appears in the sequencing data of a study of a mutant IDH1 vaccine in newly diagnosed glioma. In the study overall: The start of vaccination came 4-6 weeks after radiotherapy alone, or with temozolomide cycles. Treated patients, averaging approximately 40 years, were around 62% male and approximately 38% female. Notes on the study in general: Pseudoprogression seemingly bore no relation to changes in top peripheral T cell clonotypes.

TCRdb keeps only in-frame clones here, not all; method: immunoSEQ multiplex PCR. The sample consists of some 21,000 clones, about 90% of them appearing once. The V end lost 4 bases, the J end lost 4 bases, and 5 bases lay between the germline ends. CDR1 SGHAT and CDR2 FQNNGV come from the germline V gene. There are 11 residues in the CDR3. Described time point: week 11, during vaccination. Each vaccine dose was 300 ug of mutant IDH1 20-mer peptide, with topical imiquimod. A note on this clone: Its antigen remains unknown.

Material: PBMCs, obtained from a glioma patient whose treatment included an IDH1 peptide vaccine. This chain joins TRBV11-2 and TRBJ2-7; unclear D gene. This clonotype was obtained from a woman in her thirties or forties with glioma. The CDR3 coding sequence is TGTGCCAGCAGCTACCAATACGAGCAGTACTTC. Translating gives CASSYQYEQYF. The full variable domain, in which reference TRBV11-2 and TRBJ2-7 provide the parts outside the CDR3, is EAGVAQSPRYKIIEKRQSVAFWCNPISGHATLYWYQQILGQGPKLLIQFQNNGVVDDSQLPKDRFSAERLKGVDSTLKIQPAKLEDSAVYLCASSYQYEQYFGPGTRLTVT.